What follows describes a single TCR beta chain. From germline, CDR1 is MNHEY and CDR2 SMNVEV (reference sequence). With 6 bases clipped from V and 12 bases from J, the junction kept 12 bases outside the gene matches. CDR3 length: 14 residues. The data were taken from a study of T cell changes during pregnancy in multiple sclerosis. Measured with immunoSEQ multiplex PCR; TCRdb has only the in-frame clones, and not every one. Of approximately 32,000 clones in the sample, roughly nine tenths were seen once. This chain uses TRBV27 with TRBJ2-2; 8 bases are a match to TRBD1. Source: CD8+ T cells from peripheral blood mononuclear cells, taken in the first trimester of pregnancy. This clonotype was obtained from a female donor with multiple sclerosis, enrolled in a pregnancy study. The CDR3 is CASRTGVISQKLFF. The DNA of the CDR3 is TGTGCCAGCAGGACAGGGGTCATCTCGCAAAAGCTGTTTTTT.